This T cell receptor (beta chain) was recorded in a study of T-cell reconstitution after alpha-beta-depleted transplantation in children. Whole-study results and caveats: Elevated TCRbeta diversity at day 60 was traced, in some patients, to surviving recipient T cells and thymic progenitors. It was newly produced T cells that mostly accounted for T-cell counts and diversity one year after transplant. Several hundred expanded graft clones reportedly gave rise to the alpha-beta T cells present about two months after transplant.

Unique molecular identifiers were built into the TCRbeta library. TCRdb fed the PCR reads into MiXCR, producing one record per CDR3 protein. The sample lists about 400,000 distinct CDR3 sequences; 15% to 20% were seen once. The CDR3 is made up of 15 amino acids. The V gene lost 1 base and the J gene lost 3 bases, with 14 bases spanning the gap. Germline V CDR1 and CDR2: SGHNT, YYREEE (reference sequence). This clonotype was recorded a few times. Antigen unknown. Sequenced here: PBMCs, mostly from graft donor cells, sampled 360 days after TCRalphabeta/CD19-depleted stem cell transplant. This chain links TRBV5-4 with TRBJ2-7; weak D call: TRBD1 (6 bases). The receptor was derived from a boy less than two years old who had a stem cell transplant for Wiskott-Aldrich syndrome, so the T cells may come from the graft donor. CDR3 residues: CASSLWLGGVYEQYF. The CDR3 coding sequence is TGTGCCAGCAGCTTGTGGTTAGGGGGAGTCTACGAGCAGTACTTC.